This TCR beta chain originates from a study of beta chain features in type 1 diabetes. Sequenced material consisted of expressed TCRB transcripts (all of the isolated RNA was reverse transcribed). Clones were read by immunoSEQ multiplex PCR, and TCRdb kept only the in-frame ones, dropping some. The sample contains more than 300,000 clones, around an eighth of which appear only once. V trimming: 5 bases; J trimming: 11 bases; junction bases outside the gene matches: 11. This CDR3 is 14 amino acids long. Germline V gene data show CDR1 as MNHEY and CDR2 as SVGAGI. The chain joins TRBV6-5 to TRBJ1-5; 8 bases line up with TRBD1. The source of this sequence is a man younger than 30 in good health. The material sequenced was naive CD4+ T cells from blood. CDR3 sequence reads: CASSNDRGSRAQHF. Written as DNA, the CDR3 is TGTGCCAGCAGTAACGACAGGGGCAGCCGAGCCCAGCATTTT.